Listed below are T cell receptor beta chains from one sample, sequenced in a study of control samples from healthy donors and cancer patients. The repertoire was sequenced with immunoSEQ multiplex PCR; TCRdb's copy has only in-frame clones and lacks some. The data contain some 54,000 clones, around 96% of them singletons. What was sequenced was blood. The receptors come from a young woman in good health. CDR3s include the opening cysteine and the closing phenylalanine or tryptophan. D genes are given only for firm matches. A row's size may be missing; if present it is once, few, many or a size class.

>TRBJ1-2|TRBV7-9|TRBD1|.
TGTGCCAGCAGCCACGGACAGGGGACGCCATCTAACCCTAACTATGGCTACACCTTC
CASSHGQGTPSNPNYGYTF
>TRBJ1-1|TRBV2|.|.
TGTGCCAGCAGTGAGGTACACCCGAACACTGAAGCTTTCTTT
CASSEVHPNTEAFF
>TRBJ1-1|TRBV5-5|TRBD1|.
TGTGCCAGCAGCGACGGACAGGGGTGGAACACTGAAGCTTTCTTT
CASSDGQGWNTEAFF
>TRBJ2-3|TRBV4-2|.|.
TGTGCCAGCAGCCCCCTAAGGACTACAACAGATACGCAGTATTTT
CASSPLRTTTDTQYF
>TRBJ2-2|TRBV29-1|.|.
TGCAGCGTTGAATGGTCGACCGGGGAGCTGTTTTTT
CSVEWSTGELFF
>TRBJ1-1|TRBV19|.|.
TGTGCCAGTACCCCATCCCCGGCAGGGGCAGGCACTGAAGCTTTCTTT
CASTPSPAGAGTEAFF
>TRBJ2-7|TRBV7-9|.|once
TGTGCCAGCAGCCCGGACGGGGCAAGCTCCTACGAGCAGTACTTC
CASSPDGASSYEQYF
>TRBJ2-1|TRBV2|.|.
TGTGCCAGCAGTGAAAGCGGTGCTGCGTCCAATGAGCAGCTCTTC
CASSESGAASNEQLF
>TRBJ1-1|TRBV5-1|.|.
TGCGCCAGCAGCGCCGACAGGAACACTGAAGCTTTCTTT
CASSADRNTEAFF
>TRBJ2-2|TRBV27|.|.
TGTGCCAGCAGTTCCGAACCAGGGGGGAGCACCGGGGAGCTGTTTTTT
CASSSEPGGSTGELFF
>TRBJ2-2|TRBV6-5|.|.
TGTGCCAGCAGTTTGAACACCGGGGAGCTGTTTTTT
CASSLNTGELFF
>TRBJ2-5|TRBV7-9|TRBD1|.
TGTGCCAGCAGCTTCCGGGACAGTCAAGAGACCCAGTACTTC
CASSFRDSQETQYF
>TRBJ2-3|TRBV5-1|TRBD2|few
TGCGCCAGCAGCTTGGAGTTAGCGGGATCCCTAGATACGCAGTATTTT
CASSLELAGSLDTQYF
>TRBJ2-2|TRBV19|.|.
TGTGCCAGTAGTATCCCAGCGAACACCGGGGAGCTGTTTTTT
CASSIPANTGELFF
>TRBJ2-2|TRBV12-3/TRBV12-4|.|.
TGTGCCTTCAGGGGCACCGGGGAGCTGTTTTTT
CAFRGTGELFF
>TRBJ2-1|TRBV5-1|.|.
TGCGCCAGCAGCTTGGGTGGGCGGTCCTACAATGAGCAGTTCTTC
CASSLGGRSYNEQFF
>TRBJ2-1|TRBV11-2|TRBD2|.
TGTGCCAGCAGCGCCTCCTCCCAGGGACTAGACAATGAGCAGTTCTTC
CASSASSQGLDNEQFF
>TRBJ2-3|TRBV9|TRBD2|.
TGTGCCAGCAGCAACGGACTAGCGGGAACGACAGATACGCAGTATTTT
CASSNGLAGTTDTQYF
>TRBJ1-2|TRBV7-8|.|.
TGTGCCAGCAGCGAACTCGAAGGGAAGGACTATCGCTACACCTTC
CASSELEGKDYRYTF
>TRBJ2-1|TRBV7-5|.|.
TGTGTCAGAAGCAACTCGACTGAGACCCTAGACAATGAGCAGTTCTTC
CVRSNSTETLDNEQFF
>TRBJ2-1|TRBV4-2|TRBD1|.
TGTGCCAGCAGCCAAGATGAGGGACAGGGCTACAATGAGCAGTTCTTC
CASSQDEGQGYNEQFF
>TRBJ2-3|TRBV11-2|.|.
TGTGCCAGCAGCTTAGAGGACTTCACAGATACGCAGTATTTT
CASSLEDFTDTQYF
>TRBJ2-3|TRBV21-1|.|.
TGTGCCAGCAGCAAAGCGAGCAGGGGTCTACCAGATACGCAGTATTTT
CASSKASRGLPDTQYF
>TRBJ2-6|TRBV7-9|TRBD2|once
TGTGCCAGCAGCTTAGTGGGGGGGACTGGGGCCAACGTCCTGACTTTC
CASSLVGGTGANVLTF
>TRBJ2-2|TRBV2|TRBD1|.
TGTGCCAGCAGTGAAGCGCCCCCCGACAGGGTGTCCACCGGGGAGCTGTTTTTT
CASSEAPPDRVSTGELFF
>TRBJ2-5|TRBV25-1|.|.
TGTGCCAGCAGTCCGCATGGAGGACGGACGAGCTCGGAGACCCAGTACTTC
CASSPHGGRTSSETQYF
>TRBJ1-3|TRBV13|TRBD1|.
TGTGCCAGCAGCTTTGGACAGGCTGGAAACACCATATATTTT
CASSFGQAGNTIYF
>TRBJ1-2|TRBV5-1|.|once
TGCGCCAGCAGCTTGGACGGGGCGGAATACTATGGCTACACCTTC
CASSLDGAEYYGYTF
>TRBJ2-3|TRBV10-1|.|.
TGCGCCAGCAGTGGAAATCGGGTCACAGATACGCAGTATTTT
CASSGNRVTDTQYF